Given below is one T cell receptor (beta chain) in context. Original methodology: By means of reference gene primer amplification, nucleated cell counts were estimated. Sequencing was performed with immunoSEQ multiplex PCR; in TCRdb, only in-frame clones are kept and a portion is missing. V and J calls and clone size are copied from that table; D and trimming were computed from the DNA. The repertoire includes about 64,000 clones, approximately 85% of them detected once, and approximately 45% sits in the top ten. Seattle patients were enrolled during active infection and followed longitudinally. This sample stems from a study of blood T cell repertoires in COVID-19. Study context: Italy, Spain and the United States were the sources of the convalescent and acute COVID-19 samples. T cells, B-cell-depleted T cells, or PBMCs provided the cDNA or gDNA that served as material.

The sequence was collected from a woman aged 60-75 years with COVID-19, enrolled during active disease. The sequenced sample consisted of peripheral blood.

CDR3 loop: CAFGAISGNTIYF. CDR3 DNA: TGTGCCTTTGGGGCTATCTCTGGAAACACCATATATTTT. The V call is TRBV30, the J call TRBJ1-3; D possibly corresponds to TRBD1 (5 bases). This CDR3 is built from 13 residues. Trimming removed 7 bases at V and 0 bases at J, with 10 bases between. Germline-derived CDR1 and CDR2 are GTSNPN and SVGIG (reference sequence).